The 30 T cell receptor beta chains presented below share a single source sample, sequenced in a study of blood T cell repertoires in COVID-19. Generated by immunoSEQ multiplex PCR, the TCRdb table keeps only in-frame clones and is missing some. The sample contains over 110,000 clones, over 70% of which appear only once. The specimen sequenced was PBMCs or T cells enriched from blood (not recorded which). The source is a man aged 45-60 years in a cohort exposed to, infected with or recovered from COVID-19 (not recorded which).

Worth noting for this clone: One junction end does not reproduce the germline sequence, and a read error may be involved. CDR3 coding DNA: TGTGCCAGCAGCCCACTTGCTCAGGGGGAGACGGTTTTT. It encodes CASSPLAQGETVF. This chain joins TRBV7-2 and TRBJ1-4; 7 bases are shared with TRBD1. From germline, CDR1 is SGHTA and CDR2 FQGNSA. CDR3 length equals 13 residues. The full variable domain, its missing parts supplied by reference TRBV7-2 and TRBJ1-4, is GAGVSQSPSNKVTEKGKDVELRCDPISGHTALYWYRQSLGQGLEFLIYFQGNSAPDKSGLPSDRFSAERTGGSVSTLTIQRTQQEDSAVYLCASSPLAQGETVFGSGTQLSVL.

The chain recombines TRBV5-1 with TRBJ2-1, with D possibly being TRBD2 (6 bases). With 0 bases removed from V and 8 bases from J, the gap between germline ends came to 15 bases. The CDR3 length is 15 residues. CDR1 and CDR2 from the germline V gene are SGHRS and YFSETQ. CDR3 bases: TGCGCCAGCAGCTTGGGTCAGGAGGGTCTGGATGAGCAGTTCTTC. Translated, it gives CASSLGQEGLDEQFF. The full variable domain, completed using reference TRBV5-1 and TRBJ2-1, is KAGVTQTPRYLIKTRGQQVTLSCSPISGHRSVSWYQQTPGQGLQFLFEYFSETQRNKGNFPGRFSGRQFSNSRSEMNVSTLELGDSALYLCASSLGQEGLDEQFFGPGTRLTVL.

CDR3 region: CASTPTGLPYEQYF. The CDR3 DNA sequence: TGTGCCAGCACCCCCACGGGACTCCCCTACGAGCAGTACTTC. V and J are TRBV6-6 and TRBJ2-7; possible D gene TRBD2, 6 bases. The V end was cut by 7 bases, the J end by 2 bases, with 15 bases between. CDR3 length: 14 amino acids. CDR1 and CDR2 (germline): MNHNY, SVGAGI (reference sequence).

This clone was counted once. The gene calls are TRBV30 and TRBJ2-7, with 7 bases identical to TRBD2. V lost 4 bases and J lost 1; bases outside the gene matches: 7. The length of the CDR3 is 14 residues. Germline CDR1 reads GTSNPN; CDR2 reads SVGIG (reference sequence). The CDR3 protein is CAWTTGGASYEQYF. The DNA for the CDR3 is TGTGCCTGGACAACGGGGGGAGCGTCCTACGAGCAGTACTTC. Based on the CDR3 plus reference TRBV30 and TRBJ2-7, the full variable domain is SQTIHQWPATLVQPVGSPLSLECTVEGTSNPNLYWYRQAAGRGLQLLFYSVGIGQISSEVPQNLSASRPQDRQFILSSKKLLLSDSGFYLCAWTTGGASYEQYFGPGTRLTVT.

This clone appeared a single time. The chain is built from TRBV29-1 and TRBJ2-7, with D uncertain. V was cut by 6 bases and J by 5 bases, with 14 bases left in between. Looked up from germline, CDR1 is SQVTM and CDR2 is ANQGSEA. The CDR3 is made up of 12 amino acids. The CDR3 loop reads CSVKSLRDEQYF. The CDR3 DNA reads TGCAGCGTCAAAAGCCTACGGGACGAGCAGTACTTC.

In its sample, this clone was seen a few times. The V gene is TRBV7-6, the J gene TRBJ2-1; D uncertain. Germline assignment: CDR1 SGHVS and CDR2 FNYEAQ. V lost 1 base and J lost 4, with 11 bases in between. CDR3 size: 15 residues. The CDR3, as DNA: TGTGCCAGCAGCTTAGTGAGTAGCAGTTACAATGAGCAGTTCTTC. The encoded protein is CASSLVSSSYNEQFF.

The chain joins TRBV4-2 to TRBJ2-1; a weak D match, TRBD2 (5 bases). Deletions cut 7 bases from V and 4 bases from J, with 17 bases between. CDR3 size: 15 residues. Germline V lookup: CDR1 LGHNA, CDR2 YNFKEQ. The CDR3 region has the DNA TGTGCCAGCAACCGTTTTGGCGGGCTATACAATGAGCAGTTCTTC. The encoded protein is CASNRFGGLYNEQFF.

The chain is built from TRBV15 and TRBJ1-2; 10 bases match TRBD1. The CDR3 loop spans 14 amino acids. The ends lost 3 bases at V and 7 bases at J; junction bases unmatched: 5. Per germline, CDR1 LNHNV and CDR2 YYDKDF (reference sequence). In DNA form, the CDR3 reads TGTGCCACCAGCAGTGACAGGGGGCCTGGTGGCTACACCTTC. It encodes CATSSDRGPGGYTF.

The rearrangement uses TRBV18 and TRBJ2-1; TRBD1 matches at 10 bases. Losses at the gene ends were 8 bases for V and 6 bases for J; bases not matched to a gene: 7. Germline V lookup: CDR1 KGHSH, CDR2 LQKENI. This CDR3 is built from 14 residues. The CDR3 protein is CASARDRGSNEQFF. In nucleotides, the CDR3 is TGTGCCAGCGCCCGGGACAGGGGATCCAATGAGCAGTTCTTC.

The CDR3 nucleotides are TGTGCCAGCAGTTACGACCCTAGGACAGGGGGTGGCTACACCTTC. It encodes CASSYDPRTGGGYTF. This chain links TRBV6-6 with TRBJ1-2, with 10 bases identical to TRBD1. CDR1 is MNHNY, CDR2 SVGAGI, per germline (reference sequence). This CDR3 is built from 15 residues. J gave up 7 bases and V 2 bases, and 7 bases lay outside the gene matches.

CDR3 sequence: CASSPGQGYNEQFF. The CDR3, as DNA: TGTGCCAGCTCACCGGGACAGGGGTACAATGAGCAGTTCTTC. The chain recombines TRBV18 with TRBJ2-1, with TRBD1 matching 10 bases. The germline gives CDR1 KGHSH, CDR2 LQKENI. The CDR3 runs to 14 residues. V was pared by 3 bases and J by 4 bases, with 0 bases of the junction left unmatched.

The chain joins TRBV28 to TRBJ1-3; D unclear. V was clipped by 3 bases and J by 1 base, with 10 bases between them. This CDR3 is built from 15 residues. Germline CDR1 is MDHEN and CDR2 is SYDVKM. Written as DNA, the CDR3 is TGTGCCAGCAGTTTTCGAGGGCTTTCTGGAAACACCATATATTTT. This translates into CASSFRGLSGNTIYF.

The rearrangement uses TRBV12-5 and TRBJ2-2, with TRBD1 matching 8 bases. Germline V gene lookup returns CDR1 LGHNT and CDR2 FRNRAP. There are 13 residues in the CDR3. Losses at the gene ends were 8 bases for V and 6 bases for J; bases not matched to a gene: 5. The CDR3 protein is CASSQGAAGELFF. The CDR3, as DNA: TGTGCTAGTTCTCAGGGGGCGGCCGGGGAGCTGTTTTTT.

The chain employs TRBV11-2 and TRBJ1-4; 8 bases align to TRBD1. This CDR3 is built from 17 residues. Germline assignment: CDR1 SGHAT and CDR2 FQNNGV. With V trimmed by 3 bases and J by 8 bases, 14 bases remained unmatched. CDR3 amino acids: CASSLNFDGQGGEKLFF. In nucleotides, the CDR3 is TGTGCCAGCAGCTTGAACTTCGACGGACAGGGAGGGGAAAAACTGTTTTTT.

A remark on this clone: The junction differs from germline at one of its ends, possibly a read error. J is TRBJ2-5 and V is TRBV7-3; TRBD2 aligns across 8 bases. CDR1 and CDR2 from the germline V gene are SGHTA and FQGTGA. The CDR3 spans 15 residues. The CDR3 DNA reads TGTGCCAGCAGCCTAACTAGCGGAAGCCAAGAGACCCAGTACTTC. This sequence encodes CASSLTSGSQETQYF.

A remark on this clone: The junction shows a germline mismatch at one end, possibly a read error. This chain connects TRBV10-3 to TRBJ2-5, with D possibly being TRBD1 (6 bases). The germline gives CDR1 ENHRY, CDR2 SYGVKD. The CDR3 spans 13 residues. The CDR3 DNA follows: TGTGCCATCAGTGGGACAGAACAAGAGCCCCAGTACTTC. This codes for CAISGTEQEPQYF.

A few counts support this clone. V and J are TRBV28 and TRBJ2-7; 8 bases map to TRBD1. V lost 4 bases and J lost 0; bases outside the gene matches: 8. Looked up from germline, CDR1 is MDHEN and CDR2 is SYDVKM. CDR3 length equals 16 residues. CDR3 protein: CASSSLRDRYSYEQYF. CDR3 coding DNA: TGTGCCAGCAGTTCCCTCAGGGACAGGTACTCCTACGAGCAGTACTTC.

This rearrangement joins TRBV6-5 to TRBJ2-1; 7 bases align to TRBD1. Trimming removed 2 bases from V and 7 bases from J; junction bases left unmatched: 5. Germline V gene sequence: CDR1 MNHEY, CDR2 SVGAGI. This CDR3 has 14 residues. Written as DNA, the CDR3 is TGTGCCAGCAGTTACCGACAGGGTACGAATGAGCAGTTCTTC. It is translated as CASSYRQGTNEQFF.

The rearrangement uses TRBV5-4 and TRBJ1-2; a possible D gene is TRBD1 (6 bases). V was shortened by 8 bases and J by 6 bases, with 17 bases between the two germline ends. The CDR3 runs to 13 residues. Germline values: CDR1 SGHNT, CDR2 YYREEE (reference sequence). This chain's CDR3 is CASRRGGADGYTF. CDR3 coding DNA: TGTGCCAGTAGACGAGGGGGGGCGGATGGCTACACCTTC. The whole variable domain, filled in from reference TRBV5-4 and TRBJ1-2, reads ETGVTQSPTHLIKTRGQQVTLRCSSQSGHNTVSWYQQALGQGPQFIFQYYREEENGRGNFPPRFSGLQFPNYSSELNVNALELDDSALYLCASRRGGADGYTFGSGTRLTVV.

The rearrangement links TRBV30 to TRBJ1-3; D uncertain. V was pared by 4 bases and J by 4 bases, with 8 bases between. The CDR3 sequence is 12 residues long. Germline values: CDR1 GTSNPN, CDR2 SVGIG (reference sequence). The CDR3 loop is CAWKKAGNTIYF. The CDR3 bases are TGTGCCTGGAAAAAAGCGGGAAACACCATATATTTT.

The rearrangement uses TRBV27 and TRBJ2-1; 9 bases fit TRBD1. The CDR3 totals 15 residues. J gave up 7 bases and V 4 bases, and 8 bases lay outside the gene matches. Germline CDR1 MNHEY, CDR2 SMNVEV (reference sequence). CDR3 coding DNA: TGTGCCAGCAGTTCACCGGGACAGGGAACAAATGAGCAGTTCTTC. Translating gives CASSSPGQGTNEQFF.

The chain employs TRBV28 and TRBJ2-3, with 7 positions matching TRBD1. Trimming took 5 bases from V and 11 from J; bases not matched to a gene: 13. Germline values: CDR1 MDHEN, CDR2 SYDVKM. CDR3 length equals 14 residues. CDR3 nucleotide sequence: TGTGCCAGCAGTCTCCCTCAGAACAGGGGAAAGCAGTATTTT. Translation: CASSLPQNRGKQYF.

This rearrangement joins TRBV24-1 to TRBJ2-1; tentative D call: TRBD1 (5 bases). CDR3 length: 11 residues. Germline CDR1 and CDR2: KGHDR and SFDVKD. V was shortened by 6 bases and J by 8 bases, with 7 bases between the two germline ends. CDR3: CATSKGYEQFF. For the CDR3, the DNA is TGTGCCACCAGTAAGGGGTATGAGCAGTTCTTC.

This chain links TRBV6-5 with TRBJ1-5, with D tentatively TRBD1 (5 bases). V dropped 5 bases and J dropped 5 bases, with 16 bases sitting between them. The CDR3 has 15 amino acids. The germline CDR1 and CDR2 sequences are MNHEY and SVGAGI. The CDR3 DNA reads TGTGCCAGCAGTCCATTCGACAGTTCTTATCAGCCCCAGCATTTT. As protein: CASSPFDSSYQPQHF.

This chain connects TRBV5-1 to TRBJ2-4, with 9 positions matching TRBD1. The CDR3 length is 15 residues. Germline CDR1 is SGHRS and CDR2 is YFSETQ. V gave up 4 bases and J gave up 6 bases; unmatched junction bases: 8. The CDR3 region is CASSEGDRDGNIQYF. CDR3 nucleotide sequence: TGCGCCAGCAGCGAGGGGGACAGGGATGGAAACATTCAGTACTTC.

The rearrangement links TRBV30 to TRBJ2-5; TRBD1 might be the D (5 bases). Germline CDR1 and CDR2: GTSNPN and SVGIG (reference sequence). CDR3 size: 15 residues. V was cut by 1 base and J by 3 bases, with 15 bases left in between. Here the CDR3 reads CAWSAPRREKETQYF. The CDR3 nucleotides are TGTGCCTGGAGTGCCCCCCGCAGGGAAAAAGAGACCCAGTACTTC.

CDR3 sequence (DNA): TGTGCCAGCAGCGTAACGGGATCACCCCTCCACTTT. Encoded protein: CASSVTGSPLHF. The rearrangement joins TRBV9 to TRBJ1-6; D unresolved. Germline values: CDR1 SGDLS, CDR2 YYNGEE. The CDR3 is made up of 12 amino acids. Deletions cut 1 base from V and 10 bases from J, with 6 bases between. Filled out from reference TRBV9 and TRBJ1-6, the complete variable domain reads DSGVTQTPKHLITATGQRVTLRCSPRSGDLSVYWYQQSLDQGLQFLIQYYNGEERAKGNILERFSAQQFPDLHSELNLSSLELGDSALYFCASSVTGSPLHFGNGTRLTVT.

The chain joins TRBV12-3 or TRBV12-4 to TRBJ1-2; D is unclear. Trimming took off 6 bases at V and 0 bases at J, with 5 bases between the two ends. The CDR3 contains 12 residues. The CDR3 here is CASREANYGYTF. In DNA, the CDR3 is TGTGCCAGCAGGGAGGCTAACTATGGCTACACCTTC.

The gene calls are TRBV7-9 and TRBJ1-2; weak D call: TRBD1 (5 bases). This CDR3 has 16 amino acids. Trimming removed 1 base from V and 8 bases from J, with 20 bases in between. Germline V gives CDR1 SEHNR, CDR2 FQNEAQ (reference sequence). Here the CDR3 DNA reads TGTGCCAGCAGCTTAGGCCAGGGCTTGGCGGCGGAGGGCTACACCTTC. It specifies CASSLGQGLAAEGYTF.

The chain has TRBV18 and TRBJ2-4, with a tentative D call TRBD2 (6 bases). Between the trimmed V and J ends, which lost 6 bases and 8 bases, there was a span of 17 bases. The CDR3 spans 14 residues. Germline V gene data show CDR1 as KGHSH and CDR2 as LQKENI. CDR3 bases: TGTGCCAGCTCCCCTATCGGGGGAGCGGACATTCAGTACTTC. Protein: CASSPIGGADIQYF.